This TCR beta chain comes out of a study of OX40 agonist ivuxolimab in advanced cancers. Study at large: Aged roughly 23 to 79 with a mean of around 60 years, they were about 78% male. General study findings and limits: Clonal expansion was among the lowest in partial responders at 0.1-3.0 mg/kg, especially CD8+. There was clonal expansion of CD4+ and CD8+ blood T cells by week 6 at 0.1 to 3.0 mg/kg.

V lost 4 bases, J lost 2 bases, and 13 bases lay in between. The length of the CDR3 is 15 residues. Germline CDR1 and CDR2: SGHRS and YFSETQ. Only in-frame clones appear in the TCRdb table, and some are missing; sequencing was by immunoSEQ multiplex PCR. The sample holds tens of thousands of clones; approximately 81% are singletons and the top ten take about 13%. In the case of this clone: What it recognizes is unknown.

V usage is TRBV5-1 and J usage is TRBJ1-5; weak D call: TRBD1 (5 bases). This clonotype was obtained from an adult with an advanced solid tumor such as melanoma, head and neck, liver or kidney cancer. The sequencing here drew on CD4+ or CD8+ T cells sorted from blood, taken in a trial of the OX40 agonist ivuxolimab. In nucleotides, the CDR3 is TGCGCCAGCAGCCCGGGGGGTGAGCGCAATCAGCCCCAGCATTTT. This codes for CASSPGGERNQPQHF.